These 28 T cell receptor beta chains were sequenced from one sample in a study of shared T cell receptors in the human thymus. Sequencing used immunoSEQ multiplex PCR; TCRdb keeps in-frame clones, though not all of them. The sample records hundreds of thousands of clones, 80% to 90% being singletons. The same data also went into a second study, on human thymus T cells.

Input material: thymocytes. These receptors originate from a boy in the first two years of life with a congenital heart defect.

The chain combines TRBV14 with TRBJ2-1; TRBD2 agrees at 10 bases. Trimming at V came to 1 base and at J to 5 bases, leaving 11 bases not matched to a gene. The CDR3 is 18 amino acids. Per germline, CDR1 SGHDN and CDR2 FVKESK. The CDR3 DNA follows: TGTGCCAGCAGCCAAGTTCGTAGGAGGCTAGCGGGAGACAATGAGCAGTTCTTC. Encoded protein: CASSQVRRRLAGDNEQFF. The entire variable domain, with the rest obtained from reference TRBV14 and TRBJ2-1, is as follows: EAGVTQFPSHSVIEKGQTVTLRCDPISGHDNLYWYRRVMGKEIKFLLHFVKESKQDESGMPNNRFLAERTGGTYSTLKVQPAELEDSGVYFCASSQVRRRLAGDNEQFFGPGTRLTVL.

This clone was seen just once. V is TRBV28 and J is TRBJ2-1, with no clear D. Deletions cut 10 bases from V and 2 bases from J, with 18 bases between. The CDR3 runs 15 residues. Germline V lookup: CDR1 MDHEN, CDR2 SYDVKM. The CDR3 bases are TGTGCCACCCAAATTACATTTTCAACCTACAATGAGCAGTTCTTC. Its translation is CATQITFSTYNEQFF. The whole variable domain, remainder taken from reference TRBV28 and TRBJ2-1, is DVKVTQSSRYLVKRTGEKVFLECVQDMDHENMFWYRQDPGLGLRLIYFSYDVKMKEKGDIPEGYSVSREKKERFSLILESASTNQTSMYLCATQITFSTYNEQFFGPGTRLTVL.

The chain recombines TRBV2 with TRBJ2-2, with 9 bases identical to TRBD1. The V and J ends lost 5 bases and 7 bases, in that order; junction bases with no gene match: 14. CDR1 is SNHLY and CDR2 is FYNNEI in the germline V gene. The CDR3 length is 17 residues. In DNA, the CDR3 is TGTGCCAGCAGTCCCGACCACCGGGACAGGGCCGTCGGGGAGCTGTTTTTT. Residues: CASSPDHRDRAVGELFF. The full variable domain, in which reference TRBV2 and TRBJ2-2 provide the parts outside the CDR3, is EPEVTQTPSHQVTQMGQEVILRCVPISNHLYFYWYRQILGQKVEFLVSFYNNEISEKSEIFDDQFSVERPDGSNFTLKIRSTKLEDSAMYFCASSPDHRDRAVGELFFGEGSRLTVL.

This clone was found a few times. The CDR3 sequence is CASRSASSCDTQYF. In nucleotides, the CDR3 is TGTGCCAGCAGATCGGCTAGCTCTTGCGATACGCAGTATTTT. The chain recombines TRBV27 with TRBJ2-3; possible D gene TRBD2, 5 bases. This CDR3 contains 14 residues. The V end lost 6 bases, the J end lost 6 bases, and 16 bases lay between the germline ends. Germline CDR1 and CDR2: MNHEY and SMNVEV (reference sequence).

The rearrangement links TRBV28 to TRBJ2-7; 11 nucleotides agree with TRBD1. V shed 7 bases, J shed 6 bases, and the junction held 14 bases outside the gene matches. This CDR3 region has 16 residues. Germline CDR1 reads MDHEN; CDR2 reads SYDVKM. Here the CDR3 reads CASTRLPGQGDAEQYF. The CDR3 nucleotides are TGTGCCAGCACCAGATTACCGGGACAGGGGGACGCCGAGCAGTACTTC.

The table lists this clone with a count of one. The chain recombines TRBV18 with TRBJ1-6; 9 nucleotides line up with TRBD1. The J segment lost 7 bases and the V segment lost 0 bases, leaving 7 bases of the junction unmatched. CDR1 is KGHSH, CDR2 LQKENI, per germline. The length of the CDR3 is 17 residues. The CDR3 here is CASSPPGDRVGNSPLHF. Here the CDR3 DNA reads TGTGCCAGCTCACCACCCGGGGACAGGGTCGGGAATTCACCCCTCCACTTT. Full variable domain (remainder filled in from reference TRBV18 and TRBJ1-6): NAGVMQNPRHLVRRRGQEARLRCSPMKGHSHVYWYRQLPEEGLKFMVYLQKENIIDESGMPKERFSAEFPKEGPSILRIQQVVRGDSAAYFCASSPPGDRVGNSPLHFGNGTRLTVT.

The chain combines TRBV4-3 with TRBJ2-3, with 8 bases aligning to TRBD2. CDR3 size: 16 residues. Per germline, CDR1 LGHNA and CDR2 YSLEER. Trimming took 0 bases from V and 5 from J; bases not matched to a gene: 7. This CDR3 is CASSQEDSGAVDTQYF. The CDR3 DNA is TGCGCCAGCAGCCAAGAGGATAGCGGGGCGGTAGATACGCAGTATTTT.

The genes are TRBV15 and TRBJ2-3; 9 positions match TRBD2. The CDR3 is made up of 19 amino acids. With V trimmed by 0 bases and J by 2 bases, 12 bases remained unmatched. Germline CDR1 is LNHNV and CDR2 is YYDKDF (reference sequence). In DNA form, the CDR3 reads TGTGCCACCAGCAGAGAGTACATCCCCACTAGCGGGTCCACAGATACGCAGTATTTT. Its protein product is CATSREYIPTSGSTDTQYF. Based on the CDR3 plus reference TRBV15 and TRBJ2-3, the full variable domain is DAMVIQNPRYQVTQFGKPVTLSCSQTLNHNVMYWYQQKSSQAPKLLFHYYDKDFNNEADTPDNFQSRRPNTSFCFLDIRSPGLGDTAMYLCATSREYIPTSGSTDTQYFGPGTRLTVL.

This rearrangement joins TRBV30 to TRBJ1-1; D unclear. CDR1 is GTSNPN and CDR2 is SVGIG in the germline V gene (reference sequence). V was pared by 3 bases and J by 3 bases, with 8 bases between. The CDR3 extends over 12 amino acids. In DNA, the CDR3 is TGTGCCTGGAGCCCCCGCGACACTGAAGCTTTCTTT. Amino acids: CAWSPRDTEAFF.

The rearrangement joins TRBV7-9 to TRBJ2-3; 7 bases are a match to TRBD2. J gave up 3 bases and V 1 base, and 4 bases lay outside the gene matches. The CDR3 totals 15 residues. CDR1 and CDR2 (germline): SEHNR, FQNEAQ (reference sequence). The chain's CDR3 is CASSLVGRRTDTQYF. In DNA, the CDR3 is TGTGCCAGCAGCTTAGTCGGGAGGCGGACAGATACGCAGTATTTT.

The chain uses TRBV10-3 and TRBJ1-2, with 8 bases that match TRBD1. The CDR3 totals 16 residues. V shed 3 bases and J 7 bases; nucleotides not matched to a gene: 13. Germline values: CDR1 ENHRY, CDR2 SYGVKD. Here the CDR3 reads CAISDGQGRILRGYTF. CDR3 nucleotides: TGTGCCATCAGTGACGGACAGGGTAGGATTCTACGTGGCTACACCTTC.

J is TRBJ2-5 and V is TRBV11-3; D might be TRBD1 (6 bases). The CDR3 runs 13 residues. In germline, CDR1 is SGHNT, CDR2 YENEEA. With 5 bases removed from V and 2 bases from J, the gap between germline ends came to 9 bases. The DNA for the CDR3 is TGTGCCAGCAGCGACGGACAGCAAGAGACCCAGTACTTC. Its translation is CASSDGQQETQYF. Using reference TRBV11-3 and TRBJ2-5 for the parts outside the CDR3, the full variable domain is EAGVVQSPRYKIIEKKQPVAFWCNPISGHNTLYWYLQNLGQGPELLIRYENEEAVDDSQLPKDRFSAERLKGVDSTLKIQPAELGDSAVYLCASSDGQQETQYFGPGTRLLVL.

This clone showed up just a few times. The chain couples TRBV5-4 to TRBJ2-1; 11 bases are a match to TRBD1. This CDR3 has 16 residues. V was pared by 4 bases and J by 7 bases, with 10 bases of the junction left unmatched. Per the germline V gene, CDR1 is SGHNT and CDR2 is YYREEE (reference sequence). CDR3 sequence reads: CASSVPGQGGMNEQFF. The CDR3 region has the DNA TGTGCCAGCAGCGTGCCGGGACAGGGGGGAATGAATGAGCAGTTCTTC.

This chain uses TRBV6-5 with TRBJ1-1, with D maybe TRBD1 (6 bases). The germline V gene has CDR1 MNHEY and CDR2 SVGAGI. V lost 8 bases, J lost 4 bases, and 14 bases lay in between. The CDR3 loop spans 13 amino acids. CDR3 in amino acids: CASSSNRATEAFF. In DNA, the CDR3 is TGTGCCAGCTCTTCGAACAGGGCCACTGAAGCTTTCTTT.

The gene calls are TRBV19 and TRBJ1-1; 8 nucleotides match TRBD1. V was clipped by 7 bases and J by 10 bases; unmatched bases: 5. CDR3 length: 11 residues. The germline V gene encodes CDR1 LNHDA and CDR2 SQIVND (reference sequence). CDR3 sequence reads: CASTSGGPAFF. The CDR3 DNA follows: TGTGCCAGTACCTCAGGGGGCCCAGCTTTCTTT.

This rearrangement joins TRBV5-6 to TRBJ1-4; 7 bases match TRBD1. With V trimmed by 1 base and J by 2 bases, 5 bases remained unmatched. Germline CDR1 SGHDT, CDR2 YYEEEE. This CDR3 is 16 amino acids long. The CDR3 is CASSLTGVGTNEKLFF. The CDR3 coding sequence is TGTGCCAGCAGCTTGACAGGGGTTGGCACTAATGAAAAACTGTTTTTT.

The chain combines TRBV29-1 with TRBJ1-1, with a weak D call TRBD1 (6 bases). The V end lost 5 bases, the J end lost 0 bases, and 22 bases lay between the germline ends. The CDR3 loop spans 17 amino acids. Germline-derived CDR1 and CDR2 are SQVTM and ANQGSEA. The CDR3 sequence is CSVPCHRASGVNTEAFF. The CDR3 DNA sequence: TGCAGCGTTCCCTGTCACAGGGCTTCCGGGGTGAACACTGAAGCTTTCTTT.

To note about this clone: The sample has other DNA sequences that encode this CDR3 too. J is TRBJ2-2 and V is TRBV5-1, with D unclear. CDR1 and CDR2 from the germline V gene are SGHRS and YFSETQ. The V and J ends lost 0 bases and 6 bases respectively, with 6 bases between them. The CDR3 is made up of 13 amino acids. The CDR3 is CASSLGRAGELFF. The CDR3 DNA sequence: TGCGCCAGCAGCTTGGGTCGTGCCGGGGAGCTGTTTTTT.

This chain joins TRBV28 and TRBJ2-4; possibly TRBD1 for D (6 bases). Germline assignment: CDR1 MDHEN and CDR2 SYDVKM. The CDR3 has 16 residues. V was clipped by 6 bases and J by 0 bases, with 15 bases between them. CDR3 in DNA: TGTGCCAGCAGCTTGGCCGGCAGGGGAGCCAAAAACATTCAGTACTTC. It encodes CASSLAGRGAKNIQYF.

The chain couples TRBV12-5 to TRBJ1-1; the match to TRBD1 covers 10 bases. The CDR3 is 15 residues long. Germline V gives CDR1 LGHNT, CDR2 FRNRAP. V lost 3 bases, J lost 4 bases, and 5 bases stayed unmatched. The CDR3 coding sequence is TGTGCTAGTGGTTTAAGCCGGGACAGGGGCACTGAAGCTTTCTTT. Amino acids: CASGLSRDRGTEAFF.

This clone was observed a single time. This rearrangement joins TRBV5-4 to TRBJ2-7, with D possibly being TRBD2 (6 bases). V was clipped by 0 bases and J by 1 base, with 11 bases between them. Germline values: CDR1 SGHNT, CDR2 YYREEE (reference sequence). The CDR3 consists of 15 residues. The CDR3 reads CASSLGTGVSYEQYF. Written as DNA, the CDR3 is TGTGCCAGCAGCTTGGGTACGGGGGTGTCCTACGAGCAGTACTTC.

The gene calls are TRBV4-1 and TRBJ1-2; a possible D gene is TRBD1 (6 bases). From germline, CDR1 is MGHRA and CDR2 YSYEKL. The CDR3 totals 14 residues. V was shortened by 0 bases and J by 7 bases, with 12 bases between the two germline ends. CDR3 sequence reads: CASSQETGRAGYTF. The CDR3 nucleotides are TGCGCCAGCAGCCAAGAAACAGGGAGGGCTGGCTACACCTTC.

The rearrangement joins TRBV5-4 to TRBJ2-3; the D gene is possibly TRBD1 (6 bases). Trimming shortened V by 4 bases and J by 1 base, and 19 bases separated the two germline ends. CDR1 and CDR2 (germline): SGHNT, YYREEE (reference sequence). The CDR3 sequence is 17 residues long. The CDR3 sequence: CASSGTYRDKCTDTQYF. CDR3 DNA sequence: TGTGCCAGCAGCGGAACTTACCGGGACAAATGCACAGATACGCAGTATTTT.

Of note for this clone: One end of the junction varies from germline; a read error may be responsible. The sample holds other DNA sequences that translate to the same CDR3. The chain is built from TRBV4-1 and TRBJ1-6, with TRBD1 matching over 7 bases. Per the germline V gene, CDR1 is MGHRA and CDR2 is YSYEKL. The CDR3 loop spans 15 amino acids. CDR3 DNA: TGCGCCAGCAGCCCACGGACAGGCGATAATTCCCCCCTCCACTTT. Translated: CASSPRTGDNSPLHF.

On this clone: Within the sample, other DNA sequences also encode this same CDR3. V gene TRBV5-4 combines with J gene TRBJ1-3, with TRBD1 as a possible D gene (6 bases). Germline CDR1 SGHNT, CDR2 YYREEE (reference sequence). The V and J ends lost 0 bases and 1 base respectively, with 11 bases between them. CDR3 length: 16 residues. The CDR3 DNA sequence: TGTGCCAGCAGCTTGGGAACAGGGCGGTCTGGAAACACCATATATTTT. Translating gives CASSLGTGRSGNTIYF. Drawing the rest from reference TRBV5-4 and TRBJ1-3, the complete variable domain is ETGVTQSPTHLIKTRGQQVTLRCSSQSGHNTVSWYQQALGQGPQFIFQYYREEENGRGNFPPRFSGLQFPNYSSELNVNALELDDSALYLCASSLGTGRSGNTIYFGEGSWLTVV.

This chain uses TRBV10-3 with TRBJ2-3; 10 bases align to TRBD2. Germline trimming cut 6 bases from V and 4 bases from J; bases unmatched to any gene: 13. Germline loops: CDR1 ENHRY, CDR2 SYGVKD. This CDR3 is built from 17 residues. The CDR3 DNA is TGTGCCATCAGCCGGGGGACTAGCGAACGGGCCCCAGATACGCAGTATTTT. Encoded protein: CAISRGTSERAPDTQYF.

The V and J genes are TRBV28 and TRBJ1-3, with unresolved D. Trimming cost V 3 bases and J 0 bases, with 12 bases left between them. CDR3 length equals 16 residues. Germline CDR1 MDHEN, CDR2 SYDVKM. Here the CDR3 reads CASSLAADYSGNTIYF. CDR3 sequence (DNA): TGTGCCAGCAGTTTGGCCGCAGACTACTCTGGAAACACCATATATTTT.

In its sample, this clone was seen once. V usage is TRBV28 and J usage is TRBJ2-7, with D perhaps TRBD2 (5 bases). In germline, CDR1 is MDHEN, CDR2 SYDVKM. The CDR3 is 20 amino acids. Trimming shortened V by 6 bases and J by 0 bases, and 30 bases separated the two germline ends. CDR3 sequence reads: CASSSGRGPNLPPSSYEQYF. The CDR3 DNA reads as TGTGCCAGCAGCAGCGGACGAGGTCCTAACCTCCCCCCAAGCTCCTACGAGCAGTACTTC.